The rows below give T cell receptor beta chains drawn from one sample of a study of shared clonotypes between healthy human individuals. The method was immunoSEQ multiplex PCR; TCRdb's version includes in-frame clones alone and lacks a portion of them. This table holds about 380,000 clones, 95% to 97% found once. The sample taken for sequencing was memory CD8+ T cells sorted from blood. All receptors derive from a man aged 25 to 40 in good health. Each CDR3 is given with its conserved first and last residue. The D gene is left open where the match is weak. Some rows have no size entry. The others give once, few or many, or a class for an expanded clone.

>TRBV10-3|TRBJ1-3|-|-
CAISETGTSGNTIYF
TGTGCCATCAGTGAGACAGGAACCTCTGGAAACACCATATATTTT
>TRBV28|TRBJ2-3|-|TRBD2
CASSSPGTSGRRTDTQYF
TGTGCCAGCAGTTCTCCCGGGACTAGCGGGAGGCGCACAGATACGCAGTATTTT
>TRBV9|TRBJ2-7|once|-
CASSRDLDPYEQYF
TGTGCCAGCAGCCGGGACCTGGACCCCTACGAGCAGTACTTC
>TRBV7-8|TRBJ2-5|-|-
CASSLGRRERETQYF
TGTGCCAGCAGCTTAGGCAGACGGGAGAGAGAGACCCAGTACTTC
>TRBV5-6|TRBJ2-1|-|-
CASTEGMGSTFF
TGTGCCAGCACTGAAGGAATGGGAAGCACGTTCTTC
>TRBV28|TRBJ1-1|once|-
CASSLGRAEAFF
TGTGCCAGCAGTTTAGGCCGGGCTGAAGCTTTCTTT
>TRBV27|TRBJ1-2|-|TRBD1
CASSPDKAQGGGGYTF
TGTGCCAGCAGTCCCGATAAAGCGCAGGGGGGAGGTGGCTACACCTTC
>TRBV5-1|TRBJ1-4|-|TRBD1
CASSLGQGWEKLFF
TGCGCCAGCAGCTTGGGACAGGGTTGGGAAAAACTGTTTTTT
>TRBV5-4|TRBJ1-1|-|-
CASSWGGIGRTNTEAFF
TGTGCCAGCAGCTGGGGGGGGATAGGGAGAACGAACACTGAAGCTTTCTTT
>TRBV14|TRBJ1-2|-|-
CASSQDGYTF
TGTGCCAGCAGCCAAGATGGCTACACCTTC
>TRBV28|TRBJ2-7|-|-
CASSLSRSYEQYF
TGTGCCAGCAGTTTATCCCGCTCCTACGAGCAGTACTTC
>TRBV5-4|TRBJ2-1|-|TRBD2
CASSPYPRLAVAGHEQFF
TGTGCCAGCAGCCCCTATCCCAGACTAGCCGTAGCGGGGCATGAGCAGTTCTTC
>TRBV21-1|TRBJ2-3|-|-
CASRLAGEVTDTQYF
TGTGCCAGCAGGTTAGCGGGAGAGGTCACAGATACGCAGTATTTT
>TRBV5-1|TRBJ1-5|-|TRBD1
CASSLKGPGTGGRSNQPQHF
TGCGCCAGCAGCTTGAAAGGTCCCGGGACAGGGGGCAGAAGCAATCAGCCCCAGCATTTT
>TRBV30|TRBJ2-7|-|TRBD2
CASSVGGSTYEQYF
TGTGCCTCCAGCGTCGGCGGGAGCACCTACGAGCAGTACTTC
>TRBV4-2|TRBJ2-3|-|-
CASSQEPPGTQYF
TGTGCCAGCAGCCAAGAACCGCCTGGTACGCAGTATTTT
>TRBV28|TRBJ1-2|-|-
CASSSSDSLYGYTF
TGTGCCAGCAGTTCCTCGGACAGCCTCTATGGCTACACCTTC
>TRBV9|TRBJ2-1|-|-
CASSVHSFYNEQFF
TGTGCCAGCAGCGTGCACTCCTTCTACAATGAGCAGTTCTTC
>TRBV5-1|TRBJ1-1|-|-
CASSWGANTEAFF
TGCGCCAGCAGCTGGGGAGCTAACACTGAAGCTTTCTTT
>TRBV19|TRBJ2-7|-|-
CASSRGGTGSYEQYF
TGTGCCAGTAGTAGGGGGGGGACAGGATCCTACGAGCAGTACTTC
>TRBV2|TRBJ2-5|-|TRBD1
CASSRDRGPQETQYF
TGTGCCAGCAGTCGCGACAGGGGACCCCAAGAGACCCAGTACTTC
>TRBV11-2|TRBJ2-7|-|TRBD2
CASSMGLAGPYEQYF
TGTGCCAGCAGCATGGGACTAGCGGGACCCTACGAGCAGTACTTC
>TRBV14|TRBJ2-7|once|TRBD2
CASSQVSGTPYEQYF
TGTGCCAGCAGCCAGGTTAGCGGGACCCCCTACGAGCAGTACTTC
>TRBV5-1|TRBJ2-7|once|TRBD2
CASSSRTSGYEQYF
TGCGCCAGCAGCTCAAGGACTAGCGGGTACGAGCAGTACTTC
>TRBV5-4|TRBJ2-7|-|TRBD1
CASSPDRGAYEQYF
TGTGCCAGCAGCCCAGACAGGGGCGCCTACGAGCAGTACTTC